This T cell receptor (beta chain) comes out of a study of siplizumab effects on memory and regulatory T cells. Study conclusions and caveats: Siplizumab produced a significant drop in alloreactive sequences attributable to unstimulated CD4+ memory cells.

Using immunoSEQ multiplex PCR, the repertoire was profiled, and TCRdb retains in-frame clones only, with some absent. The data contain 60,000 to 80,000 clones, less than 90% of them singletons. The CDR3 sequence is 15 residues long. Germline V gene sequence: CDR1 MGHRA, CDR2 YSYEKL. Trimming took off 0 bases at V and 0 bases at J, with 8 bases between the two ends. On this clone itself: What it recognizes is unknown.

The source material was memory CD4+ T cells sorted from blood. V and J are TRBV4-1 and TRBJ1-2, with a tentative D call TRBD1 (6 bases). The receptor's source is a human donor in good health. Written as DNA, the CDR3 is TGCGCCAGCAGCCAAGACCCAGGGGCTAACTATGGCTACACCTTC. Residues: CASSQDPGANYGYTF.